The present entry profiles one T cell receptor (beta chain) with its context. This entry is derived from a study of cytomegalovirus exposure and HLA in healthy donors. The primer mix had 60 Vbeta and 13 Jbeta primers. Here immunoSEQ multiplex PCR was the method, and the copy in TCRdb shows in-frame clones only, minus some. The data hold 150,000 to 200,000 clones, with more than 75% observed a single time. Sequencing was carried out using PBMCs. The origin of this receptor is a man aged 35 to 55 in good health and CMV-seronegative.

The CDR3 coding sequence is TGTGCCAGCAGCTTGTGGGTCGGGACTGAAGCTTTCTTT. It codes for CASSLWVGTEAFF. The J gene is TRBJ1-1, the V gene TRBV5-4; no reliable D call. The V end was cut by 1 base, the J end by 5 bases, with 9 bases between. In germline, CDR1 is SGHNT, CDR2 YYREEE (reference sequence). This CDR3 contains 13 residues.